Here is one T cell receptor beta chain with its context. Its antigen is unknown. Base qualities are not recorded, but no much larger clone differs from it by a single base. As encoded in the germline V gene (reference sequence), CDR1 is SEHNR while CDR2 is FQNEAQ. From the cysteine through the phenylalanine, the CDR3 covers 15 amino acids. CDR3 DNA only is kept here, 45 bases in frame from base 1. V lost 4 bases and J lost 12 bases, and the count of bases not matched to a germline gene is 13. These data are taken from a study of Ad26.COV2.S vaccination and SARS-CoV-2 variants (TCRdb year 2021). Concerning the study at large: Vaccine-arm donors came from COV1001, a multicentre, randomized, double-blind, placebo-controlled phase I-IIa trial of Ad26.COV2.S in healthy adults. Ad26.COV2.S was administered intramuscularly at 5 x 10^10 or 1 x 10^11 viral particles, either as a single shot or as two shots given 56 days apart. The specificity and breadth of SARS-CoV-2-reactive T cell receptors after Ad26.COV2.S vaccination were assessed by TCRbeta repertoire sequencing. A total of roughly 30 samples were included in the TCR-sequenced set, comprising about 20 Ad26.COV2.S vaccine recipients, 5 placebo recipients and 8 SARS-CoV-2 convalescent individuals. Trial participants were randomized into five groups of five, in which low-dose or high-dose Ad26.COV2.S was given once or twice, or placebo was given on both occasions. Investigators remained blinded to trial group allocation during experiments and outcome assessment. General conclusions and limits of the study: It was noted by the authors that total T cell responses may have been underestimated by the TCR breadth and depth analyses. The study lacked the statistical power to compare responses across vaccine doses or regimens. Comparable non-spike TCR breadth was observed between vaccine and placebo recipients, consistent with only spike being contained in the vaccine. Spike-specific TCR breadth was higher in Ad26.COV2.S recipients than in placebo recipients (P = 0.0014). Substantial breadth of spike-specific CD8+ and CD4+ T cell responses was reported after vaccination.

The immunoSEQ Assay was the method used to sequence TCRbeta CDR3 regions. After extraction, genomic DNA underwent amplification by bias-controlled multiplex PCR, followed by high-throughput sequencing. The authors' analysis ran thus. To quantify the absolute abundance of each unique TCRbeta CDR3 region, sequences were collapsed and filtered. T cell fraction was estimated by normalizing TCRbeta template counts to usable DNA, which was measured by amplifying reference genes present in all nucleated cells. Repertoire TCRs were annotated as SARS-CoV-2-specific when V gene, CDR3 amino acid sequence and J gene were exactly matched to a known reactive TCR set. The reference SARS-CoV-2 TCR set came from MIRA and was filtered for enrichment in COVID-19-positive ImmuneCODE repertoires, removing public or cross-reactive TCRs. Using the MIRA antigens, annotated TCRs were further analysed by specific ORF or by position within an ORF. Breadth was defined as annotated unique rearrangements over total unique productive rearrangements; depth was the summed frequency of those rearrangements. Two-sided Wilcoxon rank-sum tests were used to compare TCR breadth between groups. TCRdb took over this immuneACCESS table, retaining in-frame rearrangements with V and J assigned. Such tables are incomplete; in checked studies, under half of the missing clones stem from an unresolved V gene, and the remainder is unexplained. That table is the source of V, J and clone size, and D and trimming were worked out from the DNA. This sample gives 380,000 or so clones in total; around 82% of them show up just once. Of the sample, about 8% falls within the top ten clones.

Read against the paper, the sample's treatment or condition label means: over 15 received Ad26.COV2.S at low or high dose, single or two shots; roughly five received placebo; per-sample allocation not given. Repertoires of vaccine and placebo recipients were sequenced from samples collected on day 63 after the first injection. Cohort 1b enrolled some 25 adults aged 18-55 years at a single site in Boston, USA, between 29 July and 7 August 2020. Ad26.COV2.S was a replication-incompetent adenovirus type 26 vector that expressed a prefusion-stabilized SARS-CoV-2 spike protein derived from the original Wuhan strain.

Recombination joined TRBV7-9 with TRBJ2-1, with 9 bases matching TRBD1. The receptor was isolated from a person aged 18-60 years who received the Ad26.COV2.S COVID-19 vaccine or a placebo. This sample comprised peripheral blood, obtained in a trial of Ad26.COV2.S vaccine versus placebo. CDR3 loop: CASSSPEQGARGQFF. The bases read TGTGCCAGCAGCTCCCCGGAACAGGGGGCGAGGGGGCAGTTCTTC.